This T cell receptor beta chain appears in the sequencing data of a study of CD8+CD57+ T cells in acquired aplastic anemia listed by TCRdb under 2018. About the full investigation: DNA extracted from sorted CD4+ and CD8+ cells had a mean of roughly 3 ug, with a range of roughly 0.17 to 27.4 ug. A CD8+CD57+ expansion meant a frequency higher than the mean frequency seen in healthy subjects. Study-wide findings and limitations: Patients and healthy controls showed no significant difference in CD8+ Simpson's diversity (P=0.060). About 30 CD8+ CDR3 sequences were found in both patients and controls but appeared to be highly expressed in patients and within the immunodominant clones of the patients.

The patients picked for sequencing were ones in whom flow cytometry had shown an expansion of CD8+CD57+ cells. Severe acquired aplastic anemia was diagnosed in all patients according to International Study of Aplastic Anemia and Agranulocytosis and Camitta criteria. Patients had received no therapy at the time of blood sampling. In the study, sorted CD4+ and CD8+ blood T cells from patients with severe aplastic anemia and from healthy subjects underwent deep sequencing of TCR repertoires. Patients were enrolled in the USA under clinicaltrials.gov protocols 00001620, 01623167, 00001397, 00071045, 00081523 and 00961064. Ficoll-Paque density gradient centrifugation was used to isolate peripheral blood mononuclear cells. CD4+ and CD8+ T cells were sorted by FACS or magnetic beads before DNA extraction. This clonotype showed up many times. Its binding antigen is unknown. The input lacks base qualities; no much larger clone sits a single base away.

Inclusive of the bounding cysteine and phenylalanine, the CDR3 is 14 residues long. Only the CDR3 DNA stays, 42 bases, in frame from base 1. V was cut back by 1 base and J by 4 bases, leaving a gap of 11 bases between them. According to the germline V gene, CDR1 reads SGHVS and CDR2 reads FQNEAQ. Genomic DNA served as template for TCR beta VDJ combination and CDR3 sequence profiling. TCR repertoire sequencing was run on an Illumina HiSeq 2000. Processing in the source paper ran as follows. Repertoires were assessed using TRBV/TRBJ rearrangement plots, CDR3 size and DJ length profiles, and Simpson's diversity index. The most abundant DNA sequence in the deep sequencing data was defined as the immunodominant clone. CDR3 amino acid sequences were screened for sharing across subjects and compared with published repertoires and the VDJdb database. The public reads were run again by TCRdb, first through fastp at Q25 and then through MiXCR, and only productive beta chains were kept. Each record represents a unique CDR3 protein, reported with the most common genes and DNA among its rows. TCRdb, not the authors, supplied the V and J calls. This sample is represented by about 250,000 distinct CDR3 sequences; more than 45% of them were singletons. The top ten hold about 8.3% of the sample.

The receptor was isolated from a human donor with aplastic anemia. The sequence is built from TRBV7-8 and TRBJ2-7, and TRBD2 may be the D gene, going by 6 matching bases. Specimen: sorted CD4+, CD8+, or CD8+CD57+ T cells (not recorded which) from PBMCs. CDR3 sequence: CASSLVRDFYEQYF. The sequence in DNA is TGTGCCAGCAGCTTAGTGAGGGACTTTTACGAGCAGTACTTC.